A selection of T cell receptor beta chains follows, all from one sample in a study of cytomegalovirus exposure and HLA in healthy donors. Libraries were prepared by immunoSEQ multiplex PCR; TCRdb keeps only in-frame clonotypes and omits some of them. The table has some 170,000 clones, roughly 79% seen once. Input material: PBMCs. The source of these receptors is a woman between 45 and 65 years old in good health and CMV-seronegative. Both conserved end residues are part of each CDR3. Each record gives: J gene, D gene, clone size, V gene, CDR3 protein, CDR3 DNA. D genes are given only for firm matches. A clone size is listed for some rows: how often the clone was seen (once, few, many), or a class if it is expanded.

TRBJ1-1 NA NA TRBV29-1 CSVEPRSGTEAFF TGCAGCGTTGAGCCCCGTTCGGGCACTGAAGCTTTCTTT
TRBJ2-7 NA few TRBV6-5 CASYLRRGYEQYF TGTGCCAGCTATTTAAGGAGGGGATACGAGCAGTACTTC
TRBJ1-1 TRBD1 NA TRBV5-6 CASSFRQGLNTEAFF TGTGCCAGCAGCTTTCGACAGGGTCTGAACACTGAAGCTTTCTTT
TRBJ2-1 NA NA TRBV2 CASEGERSDEQFF TGTGCCAGCGAGGGAGAAAGGAGCGATGAGCAGTTCTTC
TRBJ1-4 NA NA TRBV6-5 CASSRQVTTNEKLFF TGTGCCAGCAGTCGACAGGTGACAACTAATGAAAAACTGTTTTTT
TRBJ2-7 TRBD1 many TRBV10-1 CASSQGTGGYEQYF TGCGCCAGCAGTCAAGGGACAGGGGGCTACGAGCAGTACTTC
TRBJ2-7 TRBD2 NA TRBV4-3 CASSRGTSGVGEQYF TGCGCCAGCAGCCGGGGGACTAGCGGCGTGGGCGAGCAGTACTTC
TRBJ1-5 NA NA TRBV27 CASSFIQASNQPQHF TGTGCCAGCAGTTTCATCCAGGCGTCCAATCAGCCCCAGCATTTT
TRBJ2-7 NA NA TRBV4-2 CASSAHLASLSYEQYF TGTGCCAGCAGCGCACACCTAGCAAGCCTCTCCTACGAGCAGTACTTC
TRBJ2-3 TRBD1 NA TRBV7-9 CASSRQGQGADTQYF TGTGCCAGCAGTCGGCAGGGCCAGGGGGCAGATACGCAGTATTTT